What follows describes a single T cell receptor beta chain. These data are taken from a study of T cell changes during pregnancy in multiple sclerosis. The V gene's germline CDR1 is SGHAT and CDR2 FQNNGV. The CDR3 has 18 residues. V trimming: 9 bases; J trimming: 0 bases; junction bases outside the gene matches: 10. Libraries were prepared by immunoSEQ multiplex PCR; TCRdb keeps only in-frame clonotypes and omits some of them. The table lists around 21,000 clones, about 89% of them singletons. The chain employs TRBV11-2 and TRBJ2-3, with 15 nucleotides matching TRBD2. The TCR sequence derives from a female donor with multiple sclerosis, enrolled in a pregnancy study. Sequenced here: CD8+ T cells from peripheral blood mononuclear cells, sampled in the first trimester of pregnancy. CDR3 in DNA: TGTGCCAGTTCCGGACTAGCGGGAGGGGGCTTGAGCACAGATACGCAGTATTTT. Its protein product is CASSGLAGGGLSTDTQYF.